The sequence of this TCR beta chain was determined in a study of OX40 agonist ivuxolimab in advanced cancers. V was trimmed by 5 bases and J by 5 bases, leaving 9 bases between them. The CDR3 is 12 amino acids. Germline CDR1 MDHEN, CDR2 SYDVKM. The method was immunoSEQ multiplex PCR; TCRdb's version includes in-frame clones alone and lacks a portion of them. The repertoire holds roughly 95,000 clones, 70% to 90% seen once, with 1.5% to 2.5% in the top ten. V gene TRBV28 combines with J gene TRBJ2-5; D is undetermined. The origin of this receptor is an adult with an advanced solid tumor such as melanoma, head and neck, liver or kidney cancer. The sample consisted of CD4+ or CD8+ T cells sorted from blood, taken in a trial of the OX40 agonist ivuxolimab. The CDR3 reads CASSERVETQYF. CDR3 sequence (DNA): TGTGCCAGCAGTGAAAGGGTTGAGACCCAGTACTTC.